This record concerns one T cell receptor (beta chain) sequence. These data originate in a study of blood T cell repertoires in COVID-19. Study in general: Spain, Italy and the United States supplied samples that represented acute and convalescent COVID-19. In each case, the material was cDNA or gDNA derived from T cells, B-cell-depleted T cells, or PBMCs.

TCRdb's copy holds only in-frame clones and misses some; the assay was immunoSEQ multiplex PCR. The sample records some 220,000 clones, less than 85% being singletons. The length of the CDR3 is 13 residues. The V gene lost 6 bases and the J gene lost 4 bases, with 10 bases spanning the gap. Per the germline V gene, CDR1 is SNHLY and CDR2 is FYNNEI. The chain joins TRBV2 to TRBJ1-3; D might be TRBD1 (6 bases). The sequencing input was peripheral blood. This sequence originates from a woman between 65 and 79 years old with acute or convalescent COVID-19. The CDR3 bases are TGTGCCAGCAGGTCAGGGGCCGGAAACACCATATATTTT. This encodes CASRSGAGNTIYF.